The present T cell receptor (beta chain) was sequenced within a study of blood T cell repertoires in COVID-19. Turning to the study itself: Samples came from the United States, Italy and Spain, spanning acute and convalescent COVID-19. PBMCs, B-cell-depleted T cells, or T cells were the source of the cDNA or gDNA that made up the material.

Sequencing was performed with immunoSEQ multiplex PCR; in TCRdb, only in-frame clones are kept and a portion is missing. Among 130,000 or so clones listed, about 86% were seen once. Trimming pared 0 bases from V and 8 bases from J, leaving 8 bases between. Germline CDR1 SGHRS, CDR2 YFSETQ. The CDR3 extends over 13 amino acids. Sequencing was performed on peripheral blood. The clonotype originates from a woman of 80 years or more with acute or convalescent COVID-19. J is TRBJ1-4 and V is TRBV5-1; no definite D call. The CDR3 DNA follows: TGCGCCAGCAGCTTGGAGGGAGGGGAAAAACTGTTTTTT. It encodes CASSLEGGEKLFF.